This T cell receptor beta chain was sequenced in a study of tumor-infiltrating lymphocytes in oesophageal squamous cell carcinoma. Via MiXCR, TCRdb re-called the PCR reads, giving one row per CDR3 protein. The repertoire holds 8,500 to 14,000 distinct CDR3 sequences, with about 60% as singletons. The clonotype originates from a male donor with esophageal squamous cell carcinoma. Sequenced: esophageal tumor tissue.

This CDR3 is CASSWGQTNEQYF. In nucleotides, the CDR3 is TGTGCCAGCAGCTGGGGACAGACAAATGAGCAGTACTTC. This rearrangement joins TRBV7-2 to TRBJ2-5; the match to TRBD1 covers 7 bases. The V and J ends lost 4 bases and 11 bases, in that order; junction bases with no gene match: 10. Germline-derived CDR1 and CDR2 are SGHTA and FQGNSA. This CDR3 comprises 13 residues. Based on the CDR3 plus reference TRBV7-2 and TRBJ2-5, the full variable domain is GAGVSQSPSNKVTEKGKDVELRCDPISGHTALYWYRQSLGQGLEFLIYFQGNSAPDKSGLPSDRFSAERTGGSVSTLTIQRTQQEDSAVYLCASSWGQTNEQYFGPGTRLLVL.